The source of this T cell receptor beta chain is a study of neurological immune-mediated disorders. General observations from the study: TCR clonal expansion peaked in HTLV-1-associated myelopathy patients and was lowest in multiple sclerosis patients.

This CDR3 is 14 amino acids long. V was trimmed by 2 bases and J by 4 bases, leaving 11 bases between them. Germline V gene lookup returns CDR1 SGHRS and CDR2 YFSETQ. The cDNA came from 5'RACE, which used 10-nucleotide random UMIs. Over 200 million TCR-beta sequences from 15-18 subjects were obtained in each sequencing run. One entry per CDR3 protein results from TCRdb running MiXCR on the 5' RACE reads. There are 70,000 to 95,000 distinct CDR3 sequences in the sample; 15% to 20% occur only once, and less than 20% lies in the top ten. This clonotype was recorded once. Its antigen is currently unknown. The source material was PBMCs. The receptor comes from a woman between 40 and 50 years old in good health. The chain has TRBV5-1 and TRBJ2-3, with D unresolved. CDR3 in DNA: TGCGCCAGCAGCTTTGTGTATTGCGCAGATACGCAGTATTTT. It yields the protein CASSFVYCADTQYF.